This T cell receptor beta chain was obtained from a study of CD8 T cells in Susac syndrome. Overall study findings and caveats: There was no clonal expansion in the CD4+ T cell repertoires of Susac syndrome.

Reverse transcription of 0.5 to 1 ug RNA was carried out with random hexamers. It was immunoSEQ multiplex PCR that amplified TCR beta CDR3 across 54 Vbeta and 13 Jbeta. TCRdb fed the immunoSEQ multiplex PCR reads into MiXCR, producing one record per CDR3 protein. The sample includes around 230,000 distinct CDR3 sequences, 95% to 97% of them seen just once. The CDR3 contains 14 residues. CDR1 is DFQATT, CDR2 SNEGSKA, per germline (reference sequence). V trimming: 5 bases; J trimming: 6 bases; junction bases outside the gene matches: 12. The patients with Susac syndrome satisfied recently defined diagnostic criteria for either definite or probable disease. A word on this clonotype: No antigen is known for it.

The gene calls are TRBV20-1 and TRBJ1-2; 7 bases map to TRBD1. The sequence derives from a human donor with Susac syndrome. Sequenced input: CD4+ T cells from PBMCs. The CDR3: CSAENLIQGDGYTF. The CDR3 nucleotides are TGCAGTGCTGAAAACTTGATCCAGGGGGATGGCTACACCTTC.